This TCR beta chain was sequenced for a study of untreated major depressive disorder. Study-wide results and limits: TRBV05-01 (Vbeta 5.1) usage was higher in CD4+ T cells of depressed patients than controls.

This clone was seen just once. What it binds is not known. Data came from immunoSEQ multiplex PCR; TCRdb stores just in-frame clones and leaves some out. The sample lists approximately 15,000 clones; about nine tenths were seen once. J lost 7 bases, V lost 2 bases, and 4 bases had no gene match. Germline V gene lookup returns CDR1 MNHEY and CDR2 SVGAGI. The CDR3 extends over 14 amino acids. Participants with major medical conditions, Axis I/II comorbidities, regular medication or illicit drug use were excluded. The chain combines TRBV6-5 with TRBJ1-5, with 8 nucleotides matching TRBD1. Sequenced sample: CD4+ T cells from PBMCs. The receptor was isolated from a young man with major depressive disorder. The CDR3 coding sequence is TGTGCCAGCAGTTACAGTGCAGGGGGCCAGCCCCAGCATTTT. It is translated as CASSYSAGGQPQHF.